Listed below are T cell receptor beta chains from one sample, sequenced in a study of chemoradiotherapy in HPV16-positive cancers. Clones were read by immunoSEQ multiplex PCR, and TCRdb kept only the in-frame ones, dropping some. The sample lists 13,000 or so clones; about 86% were seen once. The sequencing here drew on blood, taken from a patient who underwent chemoradiotherapy. The receptors were gathered from a human donor with HPV-associated anogenital cancer. Both conserved end residues are part of each CDR3. Fields, in order: J gene, D gene, clone size, V gene, CDR3 DNA, CDR3 protein. The D gene is left open where the match is weak. For some rows the clone size is stated as once, few or many, or as a class when expanded; others skip it.

J: TRBJ2-3; D: .; size: .; V: TRBV18; DNA: TGTGCCAGCTCACCGGGGCTATCTACAGATACGCAGTATTTT; CDR3: CASSPGLSTDTQYF
J: TRBJ2-7; D: .; size: .; V: TRBV2; DNA: TGTGCCGCTAAGAACCAGGGGGGAACCTACGAGCAGTACTTC; CDR3: CAAKNQGGTYEQYF
J: TRBJ2-2; D: TRBD2; size: .; V: TRBV5-5; DNA: TGTGCCAGCAGCTTGGGTCTAGCGGGGGGACCGAACACCGGGGAGCTGTTTTTT; CDR3: CASSLGLAGGPNTGELFF
J: TRBJ1-4; D: .; size: few; V: TRBV6-5; DNA: TGTGCCAGCAGTTATCTCGGCCCCACAGGTGAAAAACTGTTTTTT; CDR3: CASSYLGPTGEKLFF
J: TRBJ1-1; D: .; size: .; V: TRBV15; DNA: TGTGCCACCAGCAGGGAAGGGGGAAGTTTTGAAGCTTTCTTT; CDR3: CATSREGGSFEAFF
J: TRBJ2-2; D: .; size: .; V: TRBV12-5; DNA: TGTGCTAGTGGTTTGGTACCCGAGAACACCGGGGAGCTGTTTTTT; CDR3: CASGLVPENTGELFF
J: TRBJ2-3; D: .; size: .; V: TRBV20-1; DNA: TGCAGTGCTCGCACAGATACGCAGTATTTT; CDR3: CSARTDTQYF
J: TRBJ1-2; D: TRBD1; size: .; V: TRBV14; DNA: TGTGCCAGCAGCCAAGTAGGGGGACAGTCCTATGGCTACACCTTC; CDR3: CASSQVGGQSYGYTF
J: TRBJ2-7; D: TRBD2; size: .; V: TRBV5-1; DNA: TGCGCCAGCAGCTTCCTCACTAGCGGGGGGGCCTACGAGCAGTACTTC; CDR3: CASSFLTSGGAYEQYF
J: TRBJ2-5; D: TRBD1; size: .; V: TRBV6-1; DNA: TGTGCCAGCAGTGAAGAGCACCGAGCCACCAACGACAGGGGTCTTAGTCAAGAGACCCAGTACTTC; CDR3: CASSEEHRATNDRGLSQETQYF
J: TRBJ1-1; D: .; size: .; V: TRBV7-8; DNA: TGTGCCACCAAGGCCCTGGGGGGCACTGAAGCTTTCTTT; CDR3: CATKALGGTEAFF
J: TRBJ2-7; D: .; size: .; V: TRBV7-3; DNA: TGTGCCAGCAGCTTAGTCGGTGCTACTTCCGAGCAGTACTTC; CDR3: CASSLVGATSEQYF
J: TRBJ2-3; D: .; size: .; V: TRBV7-9; DNA: TGTGCCAGTCTGCGGGCGGGGAGCACAGATACGCAGTATTTT; CDR3: CASLRAGSTDTQYF
J: TRBJ1-1; D: .; size: .; V: TRBV27; DNA: TGTGCCAGCAGTTTTACCATGAAAGGGCTTCGGGCTGAAGCTTTCTTT; CDR3: CASSFTMKGLRAEAFF
J: TRBJ2-1; D: TRBD1; size: .; V: TRBV18; DNA: TGTGCCAGCTCACCACTAGGGCAGGGGGTGAGCAATGAGCAGTTCTTC; CDR3: CASSPLGQGVSNEQFF
J: TRBJ1-5; D: TRBD1; size: once; V: TRBV4-1; DNA: TGCGCCAGCAGCCATATGGACAGGGCCTATCAGCCCCAGCATTTT; CDR3: CASSHMDRAYQPQHF
J: TRBJ2-3; D: TRBD2; size: .; V: TRBV5-4; DNA: TGTGCCAGCAGCTTGCGAACTAGCGGCACAGATACGCAGTATTTT; CDR3: CASSLRTSGTDTQYF
J: TRBJ1-2; D: .; size: .; V: TRBV29-1; DNA: TGCAGCGTTGCCGAGTACTATGGCTACACCTTC; CDR3: CSVAEYYGYTF
J: TRBJ1-6; D: .; size: .; V: TRBV18; DNA: TGTGCCAGCTCGGAGGGGAACAATTCACCCCTCCACTTT; CDR3: CASSEGNNSPLHF
J: TRBJ1-6; D: .; size: few; V: TRBV6-1; DNA: TGTGCCAGCAGTGATGGTGGACAATCACCCCTCCACTTT; CDR3: CASSDGGQSPLHF
J: TRBJ1-1; D: .; size: .; V: TRBV29-1; DNA: TGCAGCGTCTCCAGGGACAATGGCCGGTCGACTGAAGCTTTCTTT; CDR3: CSVSRDNGRSTEAFF
J: TRBJ2-5; D: .; size: .; V: TRBV7-2; DNA: TGTGCCAGCAGCAGATACGGGGAGACCCAGTACTTC; CDR3: CASSRYGETQYF
J: TRBJ1-1; D: .; size: .; V: TRBV11-2; DNA: TGTGCCAGCAGCCCGGGACTGCCCTTGGGCACTGAAGCTTTCTTT; CDR3: CASSPGLPLGTEAFF
J: TRBJ2-1; D: .; size: .; V: TRBV19; DNA: TGTGCCAGTAGTATCTTTGGGGGGGCGTCCGGCAACAATGAGCAGTTCTTC; CDR3: CASSIFGGASGNNEQFF
J: TRBJ1-1; D: .; size: .; V: TRBV19; DNA: TGTGCCAGTAGTATTATGGCTGCTGGGGGGGGTACTGAAGCTTTCTTT; CDR3: CASSIMAAGGGTEAFF
J: TRBJ1-1; D: .; size: .; V: TRBV7-2; DNA: TGTGCCAGCAGCCCCCCCGTGAGGAACACTGAAGCTTTCTTT; CDR3: CASSPPVRNTEAFF
J: TRBJ2-7; D: TRBD1; size: few; V: TRBV30; DNA: TGTGCCTGGAGTTTCAAGGGGGCCTCCTACGAGCAGTACTTC; CDR3: CAWSFKGASYEQYF